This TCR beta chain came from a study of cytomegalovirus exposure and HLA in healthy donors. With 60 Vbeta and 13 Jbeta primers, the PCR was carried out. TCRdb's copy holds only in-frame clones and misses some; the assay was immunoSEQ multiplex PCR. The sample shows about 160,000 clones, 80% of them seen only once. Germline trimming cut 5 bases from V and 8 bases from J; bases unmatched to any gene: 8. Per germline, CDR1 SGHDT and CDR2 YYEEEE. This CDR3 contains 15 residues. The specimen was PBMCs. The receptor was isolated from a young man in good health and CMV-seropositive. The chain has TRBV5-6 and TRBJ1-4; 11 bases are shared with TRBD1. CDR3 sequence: CASRYGQGAREKLFF. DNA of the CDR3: TGTGCCAGCAGATATGGACAGGGGGCTCGAGAAAAACTGTTTTTT.